Following are 9 T cell receptor beta chains from one sample sequenced in a study of type 1 regulatory T cells. TCRdb re-derived calls from the reads in MiXCR, one entry per CDR3 protein. Found here are about 68,000 distinct CDR3 sequences, around 60% of them singletons; the top ten hold 7.6%. Their target antigens are unknown. Sequencing was performed on cultured T cells, either the whole culture or a sorted T cell fraction (not recorded which). Subset indicated: Tr1-enriched cell product generated in vitro against host alloantigens. Every receptor here comes from a human donor in good health.

V and J are TRBV20-1 and TRBJ2-7; tentatively, D is TRBD1 or TRBD2 (5 bases each). Germline V lookup: CDR1 DFQATT, CDR2 SNEGSKA (reference sequence). The germline V and J ends were trimmed by 3 bases and 3 bases, with 12 bases remaining between them. CDR3 length equals 13 residues. CDR3: CSASGDGFYEQYF. CDR3 bases: TGCAGTGCTAGTGGGGACGGATTCTACGAGCAGTACTTC.

The chain carries TRBV20-1 and TRBJ2-3, with TRBD2 identical over 11 bases. Germline loops: CDR1 DFQATT, CDR2 SNEGSKA (reference sequence). V lost 5 bases and J lost 2; bases outside the gene matches: 3. The CDR3 runs 14 residues. CDR3 loop: CSASTSGDTDTQYF. The CDR3 DNA follows: TGCAGTGCTTCGACTAGCGGGGACACAGATACGCAGTATTTT.

This clonotype came up a few times. The gene calls are TRBV20-1 and TRBJ2-7; the match to TRBD2 covers 14 bases. Germline values: CDR1 DFQATT, CDR2 SNEGSKA (reference sequence). V dropped 3 bases and J dropped 5; count of bases not matched to a gene: 9. The CDR3 sequence is 16 residues long. CDR3 coding DNA: TGCAGTGCTAGCCCGGGACTAGCGGGAGCCGCCGACGAGCAGTACTTC. Translating gives CSASPGLAGAADEQYF.

This clonotype has just a few counts. DNA of the CDR3: TGCAGTGCTAGAGCCCGCCCGGGAAGGGGGCGCGAGCAGTACTTC. This translates into CSARARPGRGREQYF. The V call is TRBV20-1, the J call TRBJ2-7; 7 bases match TRBD1. CDR3 size: 15 residues. The V gene's germline CDR1 is DFQATT and CDR2 SNEGSKA (reference sequence). V shed 1 base and J 6 bases; nucleotides not matched to a gene: 12.

The sample holds one count of this clonotype. This sequence joins TRBV19 and TRBJ2-3; a weak D match, TRBD1 (5 bases). Germline CDR1 LNHDA, CDR2 SQIVND (reference sequence). This CDR3 spans 16 amino acids. Trimming removed 6 bases from V and 2 bases from J, with 18 bases in between. CDR3 residues: CASSFTQGSVTDTQYF. CDR3 DNA sequence: TGTGCCAGTAGCTTCACGCAGGGATCGGTCACAGATACGCAGTATTTT.

The chain couples TRBV27 to TRBJ1-2; D not resolved. Trimming stripped 2 bases from V and 3 bases from J, with 10 bases between. Germline assignment: CDR1 MNHEY and CDR2 SMNVEV (reference sequence). The CDR3 is 14 amino acids. Here the CDR3 reads CASSLGPPDYGYTF. In DNA form, the CDR3 reads TGTGCCAGCAGTTTAGGGCCCCCGGACTATGGCTACACCTTC.

This chain uses TRBV5-1 with TRBJ2-2, with D tentatively TRBD2 (5 bases). Trimming removed 7 bases at V and 1 base at J, with 5 bases between. The CDR3 contains 12 residues. CDR1 is SGHRS and CDR2 is YFSETQ in the germline V gene. For the CDR3, the DNA is TGCGCCAGCCGGGAGAACACCGGGGAGCTGTTTTTT. Translated: CASRENTGELFF.

By frequency in the sample, this clonotype is medium-sized. The rearrangement links TRBV28 to TRBJ2-2; 7 bases are shared with TRBD2. CDR1 and CDR2 from the germline V gene are MDHEN and SYDVKM. The ends lost 3 bases at V and 1 base at J; junction bases unmatched: 2. The CDR3 has 15 amino acids. The CDR3 region is CASSLAGVNTGELFF. In DNA, the CDR3 is TGTGCCAGCAGTTTGGCGGGGGTGAACACCGGGGAGCTGTTTTTT.

The chain combines TRBV20-1 with TRBJ1-5; a weak D match, TRBD1 (5 bases). The CDR3 length is 17 residues. CDR1 and CDR2 from the germline V gene are DFQATT and SNEGSKA (reference sequence). With 0 bases removed from V and 0 bases from J, the gap between germline ends came to 15 bases. CDR3 nucleotides: TGCAGTGCTAGAGATCTTGACAGATCATATAGCAATCAGCCCCAGCATTTT. It yields the protein CSARDLDRSYSNQPQHF.